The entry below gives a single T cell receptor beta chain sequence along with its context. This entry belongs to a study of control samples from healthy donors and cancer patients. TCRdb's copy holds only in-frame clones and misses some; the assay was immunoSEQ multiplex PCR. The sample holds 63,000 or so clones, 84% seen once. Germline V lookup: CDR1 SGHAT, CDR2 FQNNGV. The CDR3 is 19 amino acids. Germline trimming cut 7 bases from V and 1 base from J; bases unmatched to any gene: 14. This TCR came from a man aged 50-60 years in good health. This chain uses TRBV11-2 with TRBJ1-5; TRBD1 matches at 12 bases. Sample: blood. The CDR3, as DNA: TGTGCCAGCACCCCAAGGGGACAGGGGGCTGAGTCCAGCAATCAGCCCCAGCATTTT. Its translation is CASTPRGQGAESSNQPQHF.